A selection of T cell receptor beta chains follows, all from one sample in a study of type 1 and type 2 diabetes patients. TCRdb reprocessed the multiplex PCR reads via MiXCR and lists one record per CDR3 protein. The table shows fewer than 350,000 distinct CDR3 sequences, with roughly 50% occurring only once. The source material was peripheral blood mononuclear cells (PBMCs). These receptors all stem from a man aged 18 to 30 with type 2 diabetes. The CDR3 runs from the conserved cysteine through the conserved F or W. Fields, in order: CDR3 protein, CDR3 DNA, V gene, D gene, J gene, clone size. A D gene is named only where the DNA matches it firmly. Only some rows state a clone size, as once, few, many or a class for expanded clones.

CDR3: CDSSLTVDTEAFF; DNA: TGTGACAGCAGTTTAACCGTGGACACTGAAGCTTTCTTT; V: TRBV12-3/TRBV12-4; D: NA; J: TRBJ1-1; size: NA
CDR3: CASSQDEGWDVYGYTF; DNA: TGTGCCAGCAGCCAAGATGAGGGGTGGGATGTCTATGGCTACACCTTC; V: TRBV14; D: NA; J: TRBJ1-2; size: NA
CDR3: CASSQGREAETQYF; DNA: TGCGCCAGCAGCCAAGGAAGGGAAGCAGAGACCCAGTACTTC; V: TRBV4-3; D: NA; J: TRBJ2-5; size: few
CDR3: CASRPGQQETQYF; DNA: TGTGCCAGCAGGCCGGGACAGCAAGAGACCCAGTACTTC; V: TRBV7-9; D: TRBD1; J: TRBJ2-5; size: NA
CDR3: CSARGRTGRITEAFF; DNA: TGCAGTGCTAGAGGCAGGACAGGGCGAATTACTGAAGCTTTCTTT; V: TRBV20-1; D: TRBD1; J: TRBJ1-1; size: few
CDR3: CASSSGPHQPQHF; DNA: TGCGCCAGCAGTTCAGGGCCCCATCAGCCCCAGCATTTT; V: TRBV10-1; D: NA; J: TRBJ1-5; size: NA
CDR3: CASSLGGGGGRNTIYF; DNA: TGTGCCAGCAGTTTAGGGGGCGGAGGTGGCAGAAACACCATATATTTT; V: TRBV28; D: NA; J: TRBJ1-3; size: NA
CDR3: CASSIGRGAADTQYF; DNA: TGTGCCAGTAGTATAGGAAGGGGCGCGGCAGATACGCAGTATTTT; V: TRBV19; D: NA; J: TRBJ2-3; size: few
CDR3: CASSLGQGNNSPLHF; DNA: TGTGCCAGCAGCTTAGGACAGGGAAATAATTCACCCCTCCACTTT; V: TRBV7-2; D: TRBD1; J: TRBJ1-6; size: many
CDR3: CASRPSGTTETQYF; DNA: TGCGCCAGCAGACCTAGCGGGACCACAGAAACGCAGTATTTT; V: TRBV10-2; D: TRBD2; J: TRBJ2-3; size: NA
CDR3: CATSAGTSRQPQHF; DNA: TGTGCCACCAGCGCTGGGACAAGTCGGCAGCCCCAGCATTTT; V: TRBV15; D: NA; J: TRBJ1-5; size: NA
CDR3: CASSLGTSGPHSYEQYF; DNA: TGTGCCAGCAGCTTAGGGACTAGCGGGCCACACTCCTACGAGCAGTACTTC; V: TRBV13; D: TRBD2; J: TRBJ2-7; size: once
CDR3: CASRLPSPGNEQFF; DNA: TGTGCCAGTCGATTGCCTAGTCCGGGTAATGAGCAGTTCTTC; V: TRBV10-3; D: NA; J: TRBJ2-1; size: once
CDR3: CASSNEGGLAETQYF; DNA: TGTGCCAGCAGTAACGAGGGGGGCCTCGCAGAGACCCAGTACTTC; V: TRBV6-5; D: NA; J: TRBJ2-5; size: once
CDR3: CASSEPGHTGELFF; DNA: TGTGCCAGCAGTGAACCCGGGCACACCGGGGAGCTGTTTTTT; V: TRBV25-1; D: NA; J: TRBJ2-2; size: few
CDR3: CSARNAEIDPNYGYTF; DNA: TGCAGTGCTAGAAACGCTGAGATCGACCCTAACTATGGCTACACCTTC; V: TRBV20-1; D: NA; J: TRBJ1-2; size: few
CDR3: CASSSAWREVSQDGELFF; DNA: TGTGCCAGCAGCTCAGCTTGGCGGGAGGTTTCCCAGGACGGGGAGCTGTTTTTT; V: TRBV7-9; D: TRBD2; J: TRBJ2-2; size: NA
CDR3: CASSWEFTGELFF; DNA: TGTGCCAGCAGTTGGGAATTCACCGGGGAGCTGTTTTTT; V: TRBV6-5; D: NA; J: TRBJ2-2; size: NA
CDR3: CASSLGDRALYEQYF; DNA: TGTGCCAGCAGTTTAGGGGACAGGGCGCTCTACGAGCAGTACTTC; V: TRBV12-3/TRBV12-4; D: TRBD1; J: TRBJ2-7; size: NA
CDR3: CSAPRSPQETQYF; DNA: TGCAGTGCCCCACGAAGCCCCCAAGAGACCCAGTACTTC; V: TRBV20-1; D: NA; J: TRBJ2-5; size: NA
CDR3: CASSLEDTQYF; DNA: TGTGCCAGCAGCTTAGAAGATACGCAGTATTTT; V: TRBV7-9; D: NA; J: TRBJ2-3; size: NA
CDR3: CASSDIGQSYEQYF; DNA: TGTGCCAGCAGCGACATCGGACAGTCCTACGAGCAGTACTTC; V: TRBV7-9; D: NA; J: TRBJ2-7; size: few
CDR3: CASSGVRGLQETQYF; DNA: TGTGCCAGCAGCGGAGTGCGGGGCTTACAAGAGACCCAGTACTTC; V: TRBV7-8; D: NA; J: TRBJ2-5; size: few
CDR3: CASSWGQGSGYTF; DNA: TGTGCCAGCAGTTGGGGTCAGGGCTCGGGCTACACCTTC; V: TRBV12-3/TRBV12-4; D: NA; J: TRBJ1-2; size: NA
CDR3: CASSKTTDYEQYF; DNA: TGTGCCAGCAGCAAAACGACAGACTACGAGCAGTACTTC; V: TRBV7-2; D: NA; J: TRBJ2-7; size: many
CDR3: CAWFKPTGTANCGYTF; DNA: TGTGCCTGGTTTAAACCCACCGGGACAGCTAACTGTGGCTACACCTTC; V: TRBV30; D: TRBD1; J: TRBJ1-2; size: NA
CDR3: CASSLGAWTSTDTQYF; DNA: TGTGCCAGCAGCTTAGGGGCGTGGACTAGCACAGATACGCAGTATTTT; V: TRBV7-2; D: NA; J: TRBJ2-3; size: NA
CDR3: CASIFRNTEAFF; DNA: TGTGCCAGCATTTTCAGGAACACTGAAGCTTTCTTT; V: TRBV2; D: NA; J: TRBJ1-1; size: many
CDR3: CAWLAGEGSVEQFF; DNA: TGTGCCTGGTTAGCGGGAGAGGGTTCGGTTGAGCAGTTCTTC; V: TRBV30; D: TRBD2; J: TRBJ2-1; size: NA